What follows is one T cell receptor (beta chain) and its context. The antigen is unknown. The source of the sample is a study of PD-1 blockade in classical Hodgkin lymphoma. Trimming removed 3 bases from V and 0 bases from J, with 10 bases in between. CDR1 SEHNR and CDR2 FQNEAQ come from the germline V gene (reference sequence). The CDR3 sequence is 15 residues long. Overall study findings and caveats: Exclusion was the outcome for patients who began nivolumab under 1 year after ASCT. Baseline TCR diversity was reportedly lower in newly diagnosed patients than healthy donors. The causes of the repertoire differences, possibly disease activity or prior therapy, remain undefined.

Every patient was affected by relapse after autologous stem cell transplantation, while exposure to brentuximab vedotin was not uniform. Data came from immunoSEQ multiplex PCR; TCRdb stores just in-frame clones and leaves some out. The table records tens of thousands of clones, around 85% of them present only once. This sample comprised peripheral blood mononuclear cells (PBMCs), obtained at baseline. The chain links TRBV7-9 to TRBJ2-3; no clear D gene. The source is a human donor with classical Hodgkin lymphoma. Here the CDR3 reads CASSFDRVSTDTQYF. In DNA form, the CDR3 reads TGTGCCAGCAGCTTTGATCGGGTTAGCACAGATACGCAGTATTTT.